Listed below are T cell receptor beta chains from one sample, sequenced in a study of blood T cell repertoires in COVID-19. Generated by immunoSEQ multiplex PCR, the TCRdb table keeps only in-frame clones and is missing some. The sample has about 260,000 clones; about 80% are singletons. Sequencing input: peripheral blood. The source is a woman of 80 years or more with acute or convalescent COVID-19. Both conserved end residues are trimmed from each CDR3. The D gene is left open where the match is weak.

D gene: TRBD1
V gene: TRBV15
CDR3 protein: ATSKGQGYYGYT

D gene: .
V gene: TRBV11-2
CDR3 protein: ASSLGTFSYEQY

D gene: .
V gene: TRBV7-2
CDR3 protein: ASSFQGEKEPQH

D gene: TRBD1
V gene: TRBV19
CDR3 protein: ASRPQGADEKLF

D gene: .
V gene: TRBV6-5
CDR3 protein: ASSYGTGLSNTEAF

D gene: .
V gene: TRBV9
CDR3 protein: ASSVGSGTEAF

D gene: TRBD1
V gene: TRBV27
CDR3 protein: ASSSGTGGYGSPLH

D gene: TRBD2
V gene: TRBV14
CDR3 protein: ASSQSSGGVGEQF

D gene: .
V gene: TRBV2
CDR3 protein: ASNGVNSGANVLT

D gene: .
V gene: TRBV6-2/TRBV6-3
CDR3 protein: ASSTGSRVETQY

D gene: .
V gene: TRBV27
CDR3 protein: ASWTEMNTEAF

D gene: .
V gene: TRBV7-2
CDR3 protein: ASSSWSANTEAF

D gene: .
V gene: TRBV19
CDR3 protein: ASSIDGVGLPYNEQF

D gene: .
V gene: TRBV28
CDR3 protein: ASSLSVNTEAF

D gene: TRBD1
V gene: TRBV30
CDR3 protein: ASSRDSYNEQF

D gene: TRBD1
V gene: TRBV5-5
CDR3 protein: ASSFDDRVGSPLH

D gene: .
V gene: TRBV28
CDR3 protein: ASSSTGRDEKLF

D gene: TRBD1
V gene: TRBV12-3/TRBV12-4
CDR3 protein: ASREGQGLEAF

D gene: .
V gene: TRBV29-1
CDR3 protein: SVEPRGADTQY

D gene: TRBD2
V gene: TRBV7-2
CDR3 protein: ASSLAGTSGSTEQY

D gene: .
V gene: TRBV4-3
CDR3 protein: ASSPRHSTNEKLF

D gene: .
V gene: TRBV12-3/TRBV12-4
CDR3 protein: ASSLGGPREQF

D gene: TRBD1
V gene: TRBV7-3
CDR3 protein: ASSLGQGNYGYT

D gene: TRBD1
V gene: TRBV2
CDR3 protein: ASSRDRSSYNEQF

D gene: TRBD1
V gene: TRBV5-1
CDR3 protein: ASSLEGQNNQPQH

D gene: .
V gene: TRBV4-1
CDR3 protein: ASSQVRTAYNSPLH

D gene: TRBD1
V gene: TRBV30
CDR3 protein: AWSYDRGYGYT

D gene: .
V gene: TRBV6-5
CDR3 protein: ASEYGMNTEAF

D gene: .
V gene: TRBV19
CDR3 protein: ASTRPGLIEYGYT

D gene: TRBD1
V gene: TRBV28
CDR3 protein: ASSLFRAGGNGNTIY

D gene: TRBD2
V gene: TRBV6-6
CDR3 protein: ASSYEGRDHEQY

D gene: .
V gene: TRBV3-1/TRBV3-2
CDR3 protein: ASSQGVYSPLH

D gene: .
V gene: TRBV5-1
CDR3 protein: ASSLGGRRYEQY

D gene: .
V gene: TRBV4-1
CDR3 protein: ASSQDSNYGYT

D gene: TRBD1
V gene: TRBV6-6
CDR3 protein: ASRPTGMRTEAF

D gene: TRBD1
V gene: TRBV5-4
CDR3 protein: ASSPNLQGAGGYT

D gene: TRBD2
V gene: TRBV9
CDR3 protein: ASSVAAGGSYEQY

D gene: .
V gene: TRBV5-6
CDR3 protein: ASSLVRGSTRGNTEAF

D gene: .
V gene: TRBV3-1/TRBV3-2
CDR3 protein: ASSQDPDKSEKLF

D gene: TRBD2
V gene: TRBV7-3
CDR3 protein: ASSQGGIAGVRETQY

D gene: TRBD1
V gene: TRBV19
CDR3 protein: ASSKDRGHETQY

D gene: .
V gene: TRBV24-1
CDR3 protein: ATSDLPWVGGYT

D gene: .
V gene: TRBV7-9
CDR3 protein: ASSLDLPGELF